The following is a T cell receptor (beta chain) sequence with its context. Its specificity is not known. This sample was included in a study of T-cell reconstitution after alpha-beta-depleted transplantation in children. Trimming stripped 5 bases from V and 0 bases from J, with 17 bases between. From germline, CDR1 is SGHTA and CDR2 FQGNSA. The CDR3 has 17 amino acids. Using unique molecular identifiers, the investigators prepared the TCRbeta library. Each CDR3 protein is one row after TCRdb ran MiXCR on the PCR reads. Here the sample spans a few hundred thousand distinct CDR3 sequences, 25% to 30% being singletons. The study's findings and limits: At day 60, the high TCRbeta diversity found in some patients originated from recipient T cells and thymic progenitors that had survived. Several hundred expanded graft clones reportedly supplied alpha-beta T cells about two months after transplant.

The sequencing used PBMCs, collected before TCRalphabeta/CD19-depleted stem cell transplant. This receptor was obtained from a boy in the first two years of life with Wiskott-Aldrich syndrome, due to receive a stem cell transplant. This rearrangement joins TRBV7-2 to TRBJ2-4; no definite D call. The CDR3 loop reads CASSLRSLQIAKNIQYF. The CDR3 region has the DNA TGTGCCAGCAGCCTCCGTTCCTTACAAATAGCCAAAAACATTCAGTACTTC.